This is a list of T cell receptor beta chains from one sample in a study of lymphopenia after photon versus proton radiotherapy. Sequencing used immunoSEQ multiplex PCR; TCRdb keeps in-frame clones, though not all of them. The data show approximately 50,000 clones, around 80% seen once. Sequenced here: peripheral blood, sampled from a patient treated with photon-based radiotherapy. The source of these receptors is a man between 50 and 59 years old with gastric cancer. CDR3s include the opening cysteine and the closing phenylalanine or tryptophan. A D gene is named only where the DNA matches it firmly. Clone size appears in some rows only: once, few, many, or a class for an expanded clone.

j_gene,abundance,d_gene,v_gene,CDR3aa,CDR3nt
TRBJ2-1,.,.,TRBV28,CASSLLVPGERNEQFF,TGTGCCAGCAGTTTATTGGTCCCAGGGGAGAGGAATGAGCAGTTCTTC
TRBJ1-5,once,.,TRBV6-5,CASSPNHRVGQPQHF,TGTGCCAGCAGTCCAAATCACAGGGTGGGTCAGCCCCAGCATTTT
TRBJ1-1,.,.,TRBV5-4,CASSDRINTEAFF,TGTGCCAGCAGCGACCGGATTAACACTGAAGCTTTCTTT
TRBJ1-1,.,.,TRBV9,CASSVQGTMNTEAFF,TGTGCCAGCAGCGTACAGGGGACCATGAACACTGAAGCTTTCTTT
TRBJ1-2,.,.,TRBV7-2,CASSLAPVKPNYGYTF,TGTGCCAGCAGCTTAGCACCAGTAAAACCTAACTATGGCTACACCTTC
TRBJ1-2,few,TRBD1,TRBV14,CASSLGQNYGYTF,TGTGCCAGCAGCCTGGGACAGAACTATGGCTACACCTTC
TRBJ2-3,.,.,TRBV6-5,CASSRAQTGTDTQYF,TGTGCCAGCAGTCGGGCCCAAACTGGCACAGATACGCAGTATTTT
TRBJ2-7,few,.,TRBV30,CACREGGIRYEQYF,TGTGCCTGCCGCGAGGGGGGGATTCGCTACGAGCAGTACTTC
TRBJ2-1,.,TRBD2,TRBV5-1,CASSSYLSWTSGRTTYEQFF,TGCGCCAGCAGCTCCTATTTATCGTGGACTAGCGGGAGAACTACATATGAGCAGTTCTTC
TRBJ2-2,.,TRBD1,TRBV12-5,CASGLVRTGLNTGELFF,TGTGCTAGTGGTTTGGTTAGGACAGGACTTAACACCGGGGAGCTGTTTTTT
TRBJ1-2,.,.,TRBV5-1,CASSLGGDGDYGYTF,TGCGCCAGCAGCTTGGGGGGGGATGGGGACTATGGCTACACCTTC
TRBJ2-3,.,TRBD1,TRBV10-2,CASRGQSTDTQYF,TGCGCCAGCAGGGGACAGTCCACAGATACGCAGTATTTT
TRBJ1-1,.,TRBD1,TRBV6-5,CASSYSQGDTEAFF,TGTGCCAGCAGTTACTCTCAGGGGGACACTGAAGCTTTCTTT
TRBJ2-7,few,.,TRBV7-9,CASSFGTATYEQYF,TGTGCCAGCAGCTTCGGGACGGCCACCTACGAGCAGTACTTC
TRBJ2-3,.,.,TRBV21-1,CASSKGRDDRTDTQYF,TGTGCCAGCAGCAAGGGGCGGGATGATAGGACAGATACGCAGTATTTT
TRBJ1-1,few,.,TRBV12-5,CASGLSGWNTEAFF,TGTGCTAGTGGTTTGTCTGGGTGGAACACTGAAGCTTTCTTT
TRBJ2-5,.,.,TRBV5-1,CASSFERETQYF,TGCGCCAGCAGCTTTGAGAGAGAGACCCAGTACTTC
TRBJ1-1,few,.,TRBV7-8,CASSLHSGVPEAFF,TGTGCCAGCAGCTTACACTCAGGGGTCCCTGAAGCTTTCTTT